The clone carrying this T cell receptor beta chain was counted a single time. The Seattle patients, enrolled during active infection, were followed longitudinally. In the study's own analysis: Reference gene primer amplification yielded estimated nucleated cell counts. Repertoires were generated with immunoSEQ multiplex PCR, while TCRdb's copy carries only in-frame clones and drops some. From that table come the V and J calls and clone size; the DNA was used to work out D and trimming. The table records around 140,000 clones, about 89% of them present only once. CDR3 length: 13 residues. V trimming: 4 bases; J trimming: 2 bases; junction bases outside the gene matches: 0. The germline gives CDR1 SGHRS, CDR2 YFSETQ. This sample is part of a study of blood T cell repertoires in COVID-19. In the study overall: Acute-phase and convalescent COVID-19 samples originated in the United States, Italy and Spain. From T cells, B-cell-depleted T cells, or PBMCs came the material, which was cDNA or gDNA.

The gene calls are TRBV5-1 and TRBJ1-2; 9 bases align to TRBD1. Specimen: peripheral blood. This clonotype originated in a man aged 55 to 70 with COVID-19, enrolled during active disease. Here the CDR3 DNA reads TGCGCCAGCAGCGGGACAGGGAACTATGGCTACACCTTC. It encodes CASSGTGNYGYTF.